This T cell receptor (beta chain) was observed in a study of control samples from healthy donors and cancer patients. The CDR3 covers 12 residues. From germline, CDR1 is KGHDR and CDR2 SFDVKD. Of note for this clone: A read error may account for a junction end that differs from germline.

The data were produced by immunoSEQ multiplex PCR, yet TCRdb's version contains in-frame clones alone and is incomplete. The sample has roughly 49,000 clones; roughly nine tenths are singletons. The chain has TRBV24-1 and TRBJ2-3; the D gene is possibly TRBD1 (6 bases). The origin of this receptor is a man aged 25 to 40 with colorectal cancer. Sequenced sample: PBMCs. The CDR3 nucleotides read TGTGCCACCAGTGATTTGCAGGGGCGCGGACATTTT. The encoded protein is CATSDLQGRGHF.